The 28 T cell receptor beta chains below come from one sample, sequenced in a study of human T cells and chemical hapten exposure. Sample time point: patch test 3, about 24 weeks after DPC sensitization. The treatment here: therapeutic diphenylcyclopropenone sensitization with weekly scalp DPC. TCRdb recomputed calls from the RACE reads with MiXCR, one row per CDR3 protein. This table holds about 84,000 distinct CDR3 sequences, 11% found once. The sample here was whole blood, taken in connection with sensitization to the hapten diphenylcyclopropenone (DPC). The receptors here all came from a woman between 50 and 59 years old with alopecia areata. Some clones in this sample may be carry-over from other donors' samples.

This clonotype came up many times. The chain uses TRBV18 and TRBJ2-3; 7 positions agree with TRBD2. Germline trimming cut 4 bases from V and 3 bases from J; bases unmatched to any gene: 4. The CDR3 runs 14 residues. Looked up from germline, CDR1 is KGHSH and CDR2 is LQKENI. The CDR3 reads CASSLSGETDTQYF. DNA of the CDR3: TGTGCCAGCTCACTAAGCGGGGAAACAGATACGCAGTATTTT.

This clonotype showed up many times. The rearrangement links TRBV4-1 to TRBJ2-7; 11 positions agree with TRBD1. The CDR3 loop spans 15 amino acids. J gave up 7 bases and V 4 bases, and 9 bases lay outside the gene matches. CDR1 and CDR2 from the germline V gene are MGHRA and YSYEKL. In DNA, the CDR3 is TGCGCCAGCAGCCCGACCGGGACAGGGGGAAGGGAGCAGTACTTC. Its translation: CASSPTGTGGREQYF.

The sample holds many counts of this clonotype. The chain is built from TRBV9 and TRBJ2-7; a weak D match, TRBD2 (5 bases). This CDR3 has 16 amino acids. CDR1 is SGDLS and CDR2 is YYNGEE in the germline V gene. Deletions cut 2 bases from V and 7 bases from J, with 22 bases between. The CDR3 DNA is TGTGCCAGCAGCGTTGCCCTCACGAGGGCAGCAGATGAGCAGTACTTC. Translating it yields CASSVALTRAADEQYF.

This clonotype was detected only once. The chain links TRBV19 to TRBJ1-2; 7 positions agree with TRBD1. Germline CDR1 LNHDA, CDR2 SQIVND (reference sequence). V lost 5 bases to trimming and J lost 4 bases; unmatched junction nucleotides: 4. This CDR3 comprises 13 residues. The chain's CDR3 is CASSQGQTYGYTF. In DNA form, the CDR3 reads TGTGCCAGTAGTCAGGGACAGACCTATGGCTACACCTTC.

This chain connects TRBV12-3 or TRBV12-4 to TRBJ1-5; 9 bases match TRBD1. The CDR3 is made up of 15 amino acids. The junction had 9 bases not matched to a gene; V was cut back by 6 bases and J by 6 bases. The CDR3 region is CASSPGTGPLQPQHF. CDR3 nucleotides: TGTGCCAGCAGCCCGGGGACAGGGCCTCTTCAGCCCCAGCATTTT.

The rearrangement joins TRBV27 to TRBJ2-2; tentative D call: TRBD2 (5 bases). With 8 bases removed from V and 3 bases from J, the gap between germline ends came to 16 bases. This CDR3 comprises 15 residues. Per the germline V gene, CDR1 is MNHEY and CDR2 is SMNVEV (reference sequence). In DNA form, the CDR3 reads TGTGCCAGCCAAAAGTGGAGGACGGACACCGGGGAGCTGTTTTTT. It yields the protein CASQKWRTDTGELFF.

Note on this clonotype: A much larger clone differs from this one at a single base, so this may be a read error. Written as DNA, the CDR3 is TGTGCCAGCAGCTCCCGTGGGGAACCCAACGAGCAGTACTTC. Translating it yields CASSSRGEPNEQYF. The rearrangement joins TRBV6-2 or TRBV6-3 to TRBJ2-7; no clear D gene. Germline CDR1 and CDR2: MNHEY and SVGEGT. V dropped 6 bases and J dropped 5 bases, with 17 bases sitting between them. There are 14 residues in the CDR3.

Many counts were recorded for this clonotype. V usage is TRBV12-3 or TRBV12-4 and J usage is TRBJ2-1, with no clear D. This CDR3 is built from 15 residues. The V and J ends lost 5 bases and 8 bases respectively, with 19 bases between them. In DNA form, the CDR3 reads TGTGCCAGCAGTCCCCTACGACTGGCCCGGGATGAGCAGTTCTTC. Its protein product is CASSPLRLARDEQFF.

This clonotype has more than one count but fewer than ten. This sequence joins TRBV12-3 or TRBV12-4 and TRBJ2-7; 13 bases agree with TRBD2. The CDR3 sequence is 18 residues long. V dropped 4 bases and J dropped 0; count of bases not matched to a gene: 9. The CDR3 DNA reads as TGTGCCAGCAGTTCCCCGACTAGCGGGAGGTTTCTCTCCTACGAGCAGTACTTC. It translates to CASSSPTSGRFLSYEQYF.

The rearrangement links TRBV28 to TRBJ2-7, with D unresolved. V shed 5 bases and J shed 2 bases, with 7 bases lying between them. Germline values: CDR1 MDHEN, CDR2 SYDVKM. The CDR3 is 12 residues long. As DNA, the CDR3 is TGTGCCAGCAGTCCTGGAACCTACGAGCAGTACTTC. Protein: CASSPGTYEQYF. The whole variable domain, filled in from reference TRBV28 and TRBJ2-7, reads DVKVTQSSRYLVKRTGEKVFLECVQDMDHENMFWYRQDPGLGLRLIYFSYDVKMKEKGDIPEGYSVSREKKERFSLILESASTNQTSMYLCASSPGTYEQYFGPGTRLTVT.

This clonotype was seen only a few times. This chain connects TRBV29-1 to TRBJ2-3, with D unresolved. Germline CDR1 SQVTM, CDR2 ANQGSEA. Trimming cost V 8 bases and J 6 bases, with 12 bases left between them. The CDR3 length is 11 residues. The CDR3 nucleotides read TGCAGCTCCGCATCTGGGGATACGCAGTATTTT. It specifies CSSASGDTQYF.

In this sample, this clonotype turned up many times. The chain uses TRBV19 and TRBJ2-2, with D maybe TRBD1 (5 bases). V lost 3 bases and J lost 4, with 12 bases in between. This CDR3 region has 15 residues. Germline CDR1 is LNHDA and CDR2 is SQIVND (reference sequence). CDR3 loop: CASSIAGLGTGELFF. In DNA form, the CDR3 reads TGTGCCAGTAGTATCGCAGGGTTGGGCACCGGGGAGCTGTTTTTT.

This clonotype came up many times. The chain carries TRBV27 and TRBJ1-1, with D unclear. With 3 bases removed from V and 0 bases from J, the gap between germline ends came to 8 bases. Germline V gives CDR1 MNHEY, CDR2 SMNVEV (reference sequence). The CDR3 has 14 residues. CDR3 amino acids: CASSFGRMNTEAFF. For the CDR3, the DNA is TGTGCCAGCAGTTTCGGCAGGATGAACACTGAAGCTTTCTTT.

Notes on this clonotype: An end of the junction differs from the germline gene, which may be a read error. This chain's CDR3 is CATSTPGQGVNTRELFF. In nucleotides, the CDR3 is TGTGCCACCAGCACCCCGGGACAGGGGGTGAACACCAGGGAGCTGTTTTTT. The V gene is TRBV24-1, the J gene TRBJ2-2; 11 bases are a match to TRBD1. This CDR3 spans 17 amino acids. The germline CDR1 and CDR2 sequences are KGHDR and SFDVKD.

There are a few counts of this clonotype. The V and J genes are TRBV4-3 and TRBJ2-2; D possibly uses TRBD1 or TRBD2 (5 bases each). CDR1 is LGHNA and CDR2 is YSLEER in the germline V gene. Trimming removed 0 bases from V and 4 bases from J, with 12 bases in between. This CDR3 contains 16 residues. The DNA of the CDR3 is TGCGCCAGCAGCCAAGAGAGGGAAGGGGTCACCGGGGAGCTGTTTTTT. Translating gives CASSQEREGVTGELFF.

As for this clonotype: This may come from a read error, since a much larger clone is one base off. The chain joins TRBV30 to TRBJ1-6; D not certain. The CDR3 contains 17 residues. Germline V gene sequence: CDR1 GTSNPN, CDR2 SVGIG (reference sequence). V dropped 4 bases and J dropped 0 bases, with 16 bases sitting between them. DNA for the CDR3: TGTGCCTGGACCGGACGCTGGGGAGGCTCCTATAATTCACCCCTCCACTTT. Its protein product is CAWTGRWGGSYNSPLHF.

This clonotype came up many times. This sequence joins TRBV20-1 and TRBJ2-5, with TRBD1 matching 7 bases. The ends lost 3 bases at V and 2 bases at J; junction bases unmatched: 6. From germline, CDR1 is DFQATT and CDR2 SNEGSKA (reference sequence). The CDR3 consists of 14 residues. CDR3 protein: CSASDRAVQETQYF. The CDR3 DNA is TGCAGTGCTAGCGACAGGGCAGTTCAAGAGACCCAGTACTTC.

In this sample, this clonotype turned up many times. The V gene is TRBV20-1, the J gene TRBJ2-1; no reliable D call. Trimming stripped 6 bases from V and 3 bases from J, with 6 bases between. This CDR3 region has 11 residues. Germline V gives CDR1 DFQATT, CDR2 SNEGSKA (reference sequence). The CDR3 sequence: CSAEVYNEQFF. Here the CDR3 DNA reads TGCAGTGCAGAGGTCTACAATGAGCAGTTCTTC.

Ten or more counts support this clonotype. The V gene is TRBV5-4, the J gene TRBJ2-1; 7 positions match TRBD2. Germline CDR1 SGHNT, CDR2 YYREEE (reference sequence). V lost 0 bases and J lost 8; bases outside the gene matches: 5. The CDR3 is 14 amino acids. The CDR3: CASSLDSGIDEQFF. CDR3 sequence (DNA): TGTGCCAGCAGCTTGGACAGCGGGATCGATGAGCAGTTCTTC.

The chain links TRBV14 to TRBJ2-3; 10 positions match TRBD1. This CDR3 has 16 amino acids. The V segment lost 1 base and the J segment 4 bases; nucleotides outside the gene matches: 5. Per the germline V gene, CDR1 is SGHDN and CDR2 is FVKESK. The DNA of the CDR3 is TGTGCCAGCAGCCAAGGTCGGGACAGGGGCCCAGATACGCAGTATTTT. It specifies CASSQGRDRGPDTQYF.

This clonotype was found a few times. The CDR3 sequence is CASSPGQGSHNEQFF. In nucleotides, the CDR3 is TGCGCCAGCAGCCCGGGACAGGGGAGCCACAATGAGCAGTTCTTC. This chain connects TRBV5-1 to TRBJ2-1; 10 nucleotides align to TRBD1. The germline V gene has CDR1 SGHRS and CDR2 YFSETQ. The J segment lost 5 bases and the V segment lost 4 bases, leaving 6 bases of the junction unmatched. The CDR3 is made up of 15 amino acids. The full variable domain, rest sourced from reference TRBV5-1 and TRBJ2-1, is KAGVTQTPRYLIKTRGQQVTLSCSPISGHRSVSWYQQTPGQGLQFLFEYFSETQRNKGNFPGRFSGRQFSNSRSEMNVSTLELGDSALYLCASSPGQGSHNEQFFGPGTRLTVL.

To note about this clonotype: No conserved phenylalanine or tryptophan ends this CDR3, so it is likely a read error. The chain carries TRBV9 and TRBJ1-1; a possible D gene is TRBD1 (6 bases). The CDR3 totals 15 residues. The V gene's germline CDR1 is SGDLS and CDR2 YYNGEE. V dropped 0 bases and J dropped 6 bases, with 15 bases sitting between them. CDR3: CASSVGQGKGSEAFI. CDR3 nucleotide sequence: TGTGCCAGCAGCGTAGGCCAGGGGAAGGGGTCTGAAGCTTTCATT.

This clonotype was recorded a few times. J is TRBJ2-2 and V is TRBV5-1, with unresolved D. Germline CDR1 is SGHRS and CDR2 is YFSETQ. This CDR3 comprises 17 residues. The ends were cut back, 0 bases at V and 2 bases at J, with 14 bases in the middle. The CDR3 reads CASSLEGPGPNTGELFF. DNA of the CDR3: TGCGCCAGCAGCTTGGAGGGCCCAGGCCCTAACACCGGGGAGCTGTTTTTT.

The chain couples TRBV12-3 or TRBV12-4 to TRBJ2-3, with 14 bases that match TRBD2. After removal of 5 bases from V and 0 bases from J, the junction contained 7 bases not matched to a gene. The CDR3 runs to 18 residues. The CDR3 loop is CASSPGTSGSRSTDTQYF. Here the CDR3 DNA reads TGTGCCAGCAGTCCTGGGACTAGCGGGAGTCGAAGCACAGATACGCAGTATTTT.

This clonotype was seen a few times. The chain links TRBV7-2 to TRBJ2-3; D remains ambiguous. There are 17 residues in the CDR3. V was trimmed by 1 base and J by 0 bases, leaving 14 bases between them. Per germline, CDR1 SGHTA and CDR2 FQGNSA. The CDR3 loop reads CASSLDTAYASTDTQYF. The CDR3 DNA is TGTGCCAGCAGCTTAGATACAGCCTATGCTAGCACAGATACGCAGTATTTT.

The rearrangement uses TRBV7-9 and TRBJ2-5; D is undetermined. V was cut by 3 bases and J by 3 bases, with 8 bases left in between. Germline CDR1 is SEHNR and CDR2 is FQNEAQ (reference sequence). The CDR3 covers 13 residues. Here the CDR3 reads CASSLGYKETQYF. The CDR3 DNA reads TGTGCCAGCAGCTTGGGATATAAAGAGACCCAGTACTTC.

Ten or more counts support this clonotype. The chain links TRBV28 to TRBJ1-1; D call uncertain. V was trimmed by 6 bases and J by 5 bases, leaving 10 bases between them. This CDR3 has 12 residues. Germline assignment: CDR1 MDHEN and CDR2 SYDVKM. The CDR3 DNA is TGTGCCAGCAGCCGAGGAGGGACTGAAGCTTTCTTT. It translates to CASSRGGTEAFF.

The chain links TRBV24-1 to TRBJ2-3; 9 bases are shared with TRBD2. The CDR3 extends over 17 amino acids. The germline V gene encodes CDR1 KGHDR and CDR2 SFDVKD. The V and J ends lost 9 bases and 2 bases, in that order; junction bases with no gene match: 14. For the CDR3, the DNA is TGTGCCACCGGGGGACCGAGTGGGACTAGCCCCACAGATACGCAGTATTTT. This sequence encodes CATGGPSGTSPTDTQYF.